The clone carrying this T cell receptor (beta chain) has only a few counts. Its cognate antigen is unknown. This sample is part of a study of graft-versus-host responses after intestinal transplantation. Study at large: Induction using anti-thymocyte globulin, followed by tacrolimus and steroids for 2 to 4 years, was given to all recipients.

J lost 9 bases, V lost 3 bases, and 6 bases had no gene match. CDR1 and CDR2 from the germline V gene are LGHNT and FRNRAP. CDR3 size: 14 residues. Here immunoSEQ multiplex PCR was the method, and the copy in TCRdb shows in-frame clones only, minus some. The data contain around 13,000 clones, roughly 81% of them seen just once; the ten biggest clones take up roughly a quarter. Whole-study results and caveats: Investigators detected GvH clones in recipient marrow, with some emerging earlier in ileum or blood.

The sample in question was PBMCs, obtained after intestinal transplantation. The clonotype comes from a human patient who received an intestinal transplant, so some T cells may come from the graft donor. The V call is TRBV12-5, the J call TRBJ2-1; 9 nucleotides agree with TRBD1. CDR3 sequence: CASGLGQGSGEQFF. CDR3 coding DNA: TGTGCTAGTGGTTTAGGACAGGGGTCGGGTGAGCAGTTCTTC. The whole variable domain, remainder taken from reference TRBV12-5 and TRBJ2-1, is DARVTQTPRHKVTEMGQEVTMRCQPILGHNTVFWYRQTMMQGLELLAYFRNRAPLDDSGMPKDRFSAEMPDATLATLKIQPSEPRDSAVYFCASGLGQGSGEQFFGPGTRLTVL.